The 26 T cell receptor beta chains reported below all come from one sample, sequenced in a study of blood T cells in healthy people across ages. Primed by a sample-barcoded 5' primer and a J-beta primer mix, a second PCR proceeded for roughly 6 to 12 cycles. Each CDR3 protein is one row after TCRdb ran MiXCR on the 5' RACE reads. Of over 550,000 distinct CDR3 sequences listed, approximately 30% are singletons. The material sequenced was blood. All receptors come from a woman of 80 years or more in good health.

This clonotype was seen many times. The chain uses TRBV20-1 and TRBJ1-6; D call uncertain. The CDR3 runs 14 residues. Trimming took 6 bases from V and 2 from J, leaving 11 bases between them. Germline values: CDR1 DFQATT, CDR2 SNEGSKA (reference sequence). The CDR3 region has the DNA TGCAGTGCAACAGACGGAACCTATAATTCACCCCTCCACTTT. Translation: CSATDGTYNSPLHF.

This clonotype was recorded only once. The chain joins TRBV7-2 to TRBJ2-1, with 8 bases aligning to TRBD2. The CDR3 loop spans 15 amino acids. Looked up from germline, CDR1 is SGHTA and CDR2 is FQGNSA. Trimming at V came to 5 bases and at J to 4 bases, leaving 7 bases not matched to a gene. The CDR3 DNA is TGTGCCAGCAGCATGTTCGCGGGGGGTTACAATGAGCAGTTCTTC. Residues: CASSMFAGGYNEQFF.

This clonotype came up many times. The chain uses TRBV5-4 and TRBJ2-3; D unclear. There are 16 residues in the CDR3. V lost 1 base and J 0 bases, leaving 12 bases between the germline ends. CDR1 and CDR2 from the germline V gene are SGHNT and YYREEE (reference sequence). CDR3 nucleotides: TGTGCCAGCAGCTTGCGCCACCGGTCCAGCACAGATACGCAGTATTTT. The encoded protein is CASSLRHRSSTDTQYF.

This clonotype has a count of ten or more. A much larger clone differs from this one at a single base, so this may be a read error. The CDR3 spells CSVVGYNEQYF. The CDR3 DNA reads as TGCAGCGTTGTGGGCTACAATGAGCAGTACTTC. J is TRBJ2-1 and V is TRBV29-1; D is ambiguous. The tail of the sequence fits TRBJ2-7 better, so the J call may be wrong. The CDR3 loop spans 11 amino acids. Germline V gene data show CDR1 as SQVTM and CDR2 as ANQGSEA.

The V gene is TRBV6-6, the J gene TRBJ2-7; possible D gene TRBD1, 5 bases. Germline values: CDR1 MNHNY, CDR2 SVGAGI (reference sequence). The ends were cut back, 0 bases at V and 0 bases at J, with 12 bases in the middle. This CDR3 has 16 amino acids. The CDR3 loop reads CASSYSVMDNSYEQYF. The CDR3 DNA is TGTGCCAGCAGTTACTCGGTAATGGACAACTCCTACGAGCAGTACTTC.

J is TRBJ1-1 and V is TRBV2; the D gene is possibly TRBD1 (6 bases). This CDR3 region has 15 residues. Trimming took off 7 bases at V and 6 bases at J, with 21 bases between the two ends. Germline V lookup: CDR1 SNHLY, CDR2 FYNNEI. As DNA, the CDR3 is TGTGCCAGCAAACCCGACAGGCGGGTCCCGTCTGAAGCTTTCTTT. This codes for CASKPDRRVPSEAFF.

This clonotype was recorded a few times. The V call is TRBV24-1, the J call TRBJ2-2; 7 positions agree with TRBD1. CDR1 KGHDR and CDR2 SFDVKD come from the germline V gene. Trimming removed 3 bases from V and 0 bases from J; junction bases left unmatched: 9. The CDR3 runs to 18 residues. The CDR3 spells CATSDPHPGTANTGELFF. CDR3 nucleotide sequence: TGTGCCACCAGTGATCCCCACCCCGGGACAGCGAACACCGGGGAGCTGTTTTTT.

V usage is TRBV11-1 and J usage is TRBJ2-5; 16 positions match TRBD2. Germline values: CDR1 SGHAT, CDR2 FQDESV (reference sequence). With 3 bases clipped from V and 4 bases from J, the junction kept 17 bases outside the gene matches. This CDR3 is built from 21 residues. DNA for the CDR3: TGTGCCAGCAGCTTTTCGACCGGGACTAGCGGGGGGGCTAATCGGCGAGAGACCCAGTACTTC. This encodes CASSFSTGTSGGANRRETQYF.

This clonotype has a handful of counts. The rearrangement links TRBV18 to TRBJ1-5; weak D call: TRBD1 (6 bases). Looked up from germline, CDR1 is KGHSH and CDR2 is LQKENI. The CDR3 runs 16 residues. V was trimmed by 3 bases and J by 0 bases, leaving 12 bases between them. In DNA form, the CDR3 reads TGTGCCAGCTCACCGGACAGACCGAATAGCAATCAGCCCCAGCATTTT. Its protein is CASSPDRPNSNQPQHF.

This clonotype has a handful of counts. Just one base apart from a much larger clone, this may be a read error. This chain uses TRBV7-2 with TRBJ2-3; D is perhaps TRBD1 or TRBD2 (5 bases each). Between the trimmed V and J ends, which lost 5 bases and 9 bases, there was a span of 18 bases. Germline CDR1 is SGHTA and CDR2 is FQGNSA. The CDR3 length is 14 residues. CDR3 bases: TGTGCCAGCAGCACCCACAAGGGACGAGCAACGCAGTATTTT. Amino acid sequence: CASSTHKGRATQYF.

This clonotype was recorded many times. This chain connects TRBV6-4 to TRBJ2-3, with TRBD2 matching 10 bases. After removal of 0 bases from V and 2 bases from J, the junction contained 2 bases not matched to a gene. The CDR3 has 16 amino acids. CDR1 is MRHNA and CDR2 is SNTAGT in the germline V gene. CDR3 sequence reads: CASSDSTSGYTDTQYF. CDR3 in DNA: TGTGCCAGCAGTGACTCGACTAGCGGGTACACAGATACGCAGTATTTT.

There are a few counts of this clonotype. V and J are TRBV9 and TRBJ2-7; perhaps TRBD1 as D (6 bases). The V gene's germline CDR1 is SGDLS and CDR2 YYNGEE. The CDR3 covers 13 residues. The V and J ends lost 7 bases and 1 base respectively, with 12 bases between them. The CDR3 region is CASGSGDSYEQYF. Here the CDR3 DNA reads TGTGCCAGCGGCTCAGGGGATTCCTACGAGCAGTACTTC.

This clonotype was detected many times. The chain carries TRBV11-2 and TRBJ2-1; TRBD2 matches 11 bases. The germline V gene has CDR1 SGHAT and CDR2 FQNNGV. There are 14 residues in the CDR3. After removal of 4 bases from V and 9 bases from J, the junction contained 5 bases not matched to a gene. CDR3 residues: CASSSIAGGGEQFF. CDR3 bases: TGTGCCAGCAGCTCCATAGCGGGGGGGGGTGAGCAGTTCTTC. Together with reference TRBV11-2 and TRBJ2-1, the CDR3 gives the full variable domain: EAGVAQSPRYKIIEKRQSVAFWCNPISGHATLYWYQQILGQGPKLLIQFQNNGVVDDSQLPKDRFSAERLKGVDSTLKIQPAKLEDSAVYLCASSSIAGGGEQFFGPGTRLTVL.

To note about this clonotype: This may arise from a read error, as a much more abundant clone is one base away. In nucleotides, the CDR3 is TGTGCCAGCAGGCGTTCGAGAGGCACAGATACGCAGTATTTT. Protein product: CASRRSRGTDTQYF. This chain uses TRBV27 with TRBJ2-3; D is undetermined. Trimming shortened V by 6 bases and J by 1 base, and 11 bases separated the two germline ends. Germline CDR1 and CDR2: MNHEY and SMNVEV (reference sequence). The CDR3 has 14 amino acids.

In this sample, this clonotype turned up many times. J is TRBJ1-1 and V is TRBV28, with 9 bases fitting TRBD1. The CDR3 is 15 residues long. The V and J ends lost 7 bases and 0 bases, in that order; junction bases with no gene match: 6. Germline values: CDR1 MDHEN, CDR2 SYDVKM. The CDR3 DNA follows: TGTGCCAGCACCCTCGGGACAGGGATGAACACTGAAGCTTTCTTT. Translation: CASTLGTGMNTEAFF.

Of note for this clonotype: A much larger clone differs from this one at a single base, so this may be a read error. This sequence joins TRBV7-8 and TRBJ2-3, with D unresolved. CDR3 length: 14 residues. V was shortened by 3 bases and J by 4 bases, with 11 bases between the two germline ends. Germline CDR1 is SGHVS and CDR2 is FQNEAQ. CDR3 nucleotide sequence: TGTGCCAGCAGCTTTGGGATAGTCGCAGATACGCAGTATTTT. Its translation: CASSFGIVADTQYF.

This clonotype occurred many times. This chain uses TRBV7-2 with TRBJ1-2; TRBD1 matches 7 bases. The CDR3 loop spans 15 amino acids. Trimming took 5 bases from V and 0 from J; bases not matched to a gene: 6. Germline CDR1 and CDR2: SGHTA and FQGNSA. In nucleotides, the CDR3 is TGTGCCAGCAGCGAAAAAGACAGGGCTAACTATGGCTACACCTTC. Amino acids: CASSEKDRANYGYTF.

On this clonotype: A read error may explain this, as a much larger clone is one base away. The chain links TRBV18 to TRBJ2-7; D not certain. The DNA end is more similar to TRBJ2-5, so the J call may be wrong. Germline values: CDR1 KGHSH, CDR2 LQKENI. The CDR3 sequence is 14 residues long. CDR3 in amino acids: CASSPGSPQGTQYF. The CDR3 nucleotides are TGTGCCAGCTCACCGGGCAGTCCCCAAGGGACCCAGTACTTC.

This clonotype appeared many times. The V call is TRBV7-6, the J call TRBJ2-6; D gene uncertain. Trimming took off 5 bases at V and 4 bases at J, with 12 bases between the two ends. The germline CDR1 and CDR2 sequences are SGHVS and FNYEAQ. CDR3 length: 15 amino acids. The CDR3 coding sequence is TGTGCCAGCAGCCCGACTCTGGGCGGGGCCAACGTCCTGACTTTC. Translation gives CASSPTLGGANVLTF.

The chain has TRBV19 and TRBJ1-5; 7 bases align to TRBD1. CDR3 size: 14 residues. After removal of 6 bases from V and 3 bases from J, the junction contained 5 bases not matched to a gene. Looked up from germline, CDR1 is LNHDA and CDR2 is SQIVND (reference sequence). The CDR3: CASRYRGANQPQHF. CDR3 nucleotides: TGTGCCAGTAGGTACAGGGGCGCCAATCAGCCCCAGCATTTT.

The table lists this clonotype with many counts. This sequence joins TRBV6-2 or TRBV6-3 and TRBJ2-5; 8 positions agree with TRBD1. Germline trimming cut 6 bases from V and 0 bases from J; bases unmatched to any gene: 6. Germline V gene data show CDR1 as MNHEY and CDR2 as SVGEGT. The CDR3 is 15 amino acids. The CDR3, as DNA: TGTGCCAGCAGAACTGGACAGGGCAACCAAGAGACCCAGTACTTC. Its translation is CASRTGQGNQETQYF.

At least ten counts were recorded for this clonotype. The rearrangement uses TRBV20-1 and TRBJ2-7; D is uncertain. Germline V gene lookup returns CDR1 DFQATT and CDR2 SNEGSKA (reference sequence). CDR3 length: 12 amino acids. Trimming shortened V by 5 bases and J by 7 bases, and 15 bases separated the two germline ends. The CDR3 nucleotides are TGCAGTGCTCCCGACAACTTCAATGAGCAGTACTTC. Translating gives CSAPDNFNEQYF.

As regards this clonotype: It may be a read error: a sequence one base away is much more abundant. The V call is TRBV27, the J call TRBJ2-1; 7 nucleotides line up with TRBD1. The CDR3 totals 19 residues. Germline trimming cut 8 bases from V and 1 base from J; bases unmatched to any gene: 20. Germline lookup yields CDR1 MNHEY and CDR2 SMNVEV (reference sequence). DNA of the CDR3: TGTGCCAGCGGCCGTTATTTAAGGTCAGGGGGTTTTTCCTACAATGAGCAGTTCTTC. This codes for CASGRYLRSGGFSYNEQFF.

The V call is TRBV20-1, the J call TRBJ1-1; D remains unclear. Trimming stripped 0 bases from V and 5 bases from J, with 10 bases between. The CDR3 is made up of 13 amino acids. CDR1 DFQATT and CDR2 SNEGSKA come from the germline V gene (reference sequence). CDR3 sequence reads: CSARDWTGTEAFF. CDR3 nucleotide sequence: TGCAGTGCTAGAGATTGGACGGGAACTGAAGCTTTCTTT.

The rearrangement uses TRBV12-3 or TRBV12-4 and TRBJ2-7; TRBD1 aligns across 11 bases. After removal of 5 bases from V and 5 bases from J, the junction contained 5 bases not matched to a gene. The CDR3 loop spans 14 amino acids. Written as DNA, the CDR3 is TGTGCCAGCAGTCTGGACAGGGGGCGCCACGAGCAGTACTTC. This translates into CASSLDRGRHEQYF.

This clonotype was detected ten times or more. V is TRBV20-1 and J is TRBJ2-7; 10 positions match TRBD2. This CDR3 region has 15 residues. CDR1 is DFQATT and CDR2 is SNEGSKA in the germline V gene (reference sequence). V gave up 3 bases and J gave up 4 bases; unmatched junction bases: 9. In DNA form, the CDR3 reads TGCAGTGCTAGTAGCCGCGGGACTAGCGTATACGAGCAGTACTTC. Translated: CSASSRGTSVYEQYF.